Listed here is a single TCR beta chain. Its specificity is not known. A far larger clone is a single base away, which makes a read error likely. The sample comes from a study of prognosis after radiotherapy for stage I lung cancer. About the study: Metastases at distant sites emerged in a handful of patients after radiotherapy, at a median of 7 months, whereas over twelve showed no significant progression.

The TCR beta CDR3 region was amplified from genomic DNA, with two rounds of multiplex PCR being used for the amplification. Each TRBV and TRBJ gene had its own primer in the first PCR round. TCRdb reanalysed the multiplex PCR reads using MiXCR and keeps one entry per CDR3 protein. The top ten hold around 6.9% of the sample, which has around 60,000 distinct CDR3 sequences, about a quarter seen once. Study-wide findings and caveats: Lower values of Shannon entropy after stereotactic body radiation therapy were seen in patients who developed distant metastases.

This CDR3 is built from 13 residues. In germline, CDR1 is MNHGY, CDR2 SVAAGI. Trimming removed 9 bases from V and 3 bases from J, with 9 bases in between. The starting material was PBMCs, obtained before or after stereotactic body radiation therapy (not recorded which). V and J are TRBV6-9 and TRBJ2-6; D not certain. The sequence was collected from a donor of 50 years or more with non-small cell lung cancer. The CDR3 nucleotides are TGTGCCAGAACCTGGGGTGGGGCCAACGTCCTGACTTTC. It yields the protein CARTWGGANVLTF.